A single sample is the source of the 3 T cell receptor beta chains below, sequenced in a study of cytomegalovirus exposure and HLA in healthy donors. Primers included in the PCR were 60 Vbeta and 13 Jbeta primers. TCRdb keeps only in-frame clones here, not all; method: immunoSEQ multiplex PCR. The sample totals about 64,000 clones. Sequencing used PBMCs. These receptors originate from a woman younger than 30 in good health and CMV-seronegative.

The CDR3 DNA follows: TGTGCCTGGAGGCTCGCGGCAGCGAAGGCCCAGTACTTC. Its protein is CAWRLAAAKAQYF. The rearrangement joins TRBV30 to TRBJ2-5; no reliable D call. The germline V gene has CDR1 GTSNPN and CDR2 SVGIG (reference sequence). The CDR3 is made up of 13 amino acids. Trimming took 3 bases from V and 9 from J, leaving 17 bases between them.

The CDR3 DNA reads as TGCGCCAGCGCCCGCTTAGCGGGGGCCCCAGGGGACGGGGAGCTGTTTTTT. Translating it yields CASARLAGAPGDGELFF. This chain links TRBV5-1 with TRBJ2-2; 9 bases match TRBD2. The length of the CDR3 is 17 residues. The junction had 17 bases not matched to a gene; V was cut back by 7 bases and J by 7 bases. Germline CDR1 is SGHRS and CDR2 is YFSETQ.

The chain uses TRBV30 and TRBJ1-3; tentative D call: TRBD1 (6 bases). With 3 bases removed from V and 2 bases from J, the gap between germline ends came to 8 bases. The CDR3 extends over 13 amino acids. From germline, CDR1 is GTSNPN and CDR2 SVGIG (reference sequence). The CDR3 reads CAWRQGAGNTIYF. CDR3 in DNA: TGTGCCTGGAGACAGGGTGCTGGAAACACCATATATTTT.